These T cell receptor beta chains were read from a single sample in a study of brain metastases from non-small cell lung cancer. TCRdb's table, derived via immunoSEQ multiplex PCR, lists solely in-frame clones and lacks some. The profile covers over 3,500 clones, with around 90% appearing a single time and roughly 3.4% taken by the ten largest. Sequenced input: primary lung tumor tissue. These receptors were obtained from a donor aged 40 or older with non-small cell lung cancer. Both conserved end residues are trimmed from each CDR3.

v_call: TRBV7-6
j_call: TRBJ2-2
cdr3_aa: ASSSQGIGELF

v_call: TRBV7-2
j_call: TRBJ1-6
cdr3_aa: ASSLGESPLH

v_call: TRBV6-5
j_call: TRBJ1-4
cdr3_aa: ASSPGEKLF

v_call: TRBV6-5
j_call: TRBJ1-2
cdr3_aa: ASRDRTDGYT

v_call: TRBV29-1
j_call: TRBJ2-3
cdr3_aa: SVEGLLAGDWGITDTQY

v_call: TRBV18
j_call: TRBJ2-3
cdr3_aa: ASSPVLSADTQY

v_call: TRBV5-6
j_call: TRBJ2-1
cdr3_aa: ASSWRSYNEQF

v_call: TRBV11-3
j_call: TRBJ2-7
cdr3_aa: ASSMFTYEQY

v_call: TRBV7-9
j_call: TRBJ1-1
cdr3_aa: ASGRDPNTEAF

v_call: TRBV2
j_call: TRBJ2-3
cdr3_aa: ASSEGLHTDTQY

v_call: TRBV6-5
j_call: TRBJ1-1
cdr3_aa: ASSYARGVEAF

v_call: TRBV5-7
j_call: TRBJ1-3
cdr3_aa: TSSLGRGSGNTIY

v_call: TRBV24-1
j_call: TRBJ2-2
cdr3_aa: ATSGLAGGTGELF

v_call: TRBV6-5
j_call: TRBJ2-1
cdr3_aa: ASSRTGGNEQF

v_call: TRBV2
j_call: TRBJ1-2
cdr3_aa: ASITGGSYGYT

v_call: TRBV2
j_call: TRBJ2-5
cdr3_aa: ASMGGMETQY

v_call: TRBV5-5
j_call: TRBJ2-5
cdr3_aa: ASTDLGETQY

v_call: TRBV14
j_call: TRBJ2-6
cdr3_aa: ASSQGWGSGANVLT

v_call: TRBV28
j_call: TRBJ1-1
cdr3_aa: ASSFEGGVTEAF

v_call: TRBV5-6
j_call: TRBJ1-5
cdr3_aa: ASSGSGGSRGQPQH

v_call: TRBV6-1
j_call: TRBJ1-5
cdr3_aa: ASSDAHSNQPQH

v_call: TRBV7-3
j_call: TRBJ1-6
cdr3_aa: ASSSDRDSPLH

v_call: TRBV5-6
j_call: TRBJ1-2
cdr3_aa: ASTRWAQNGYT

v_call: TRBV7-9
j_call: TRBJ1-2
cdr3_aa: AIYTTTAI

v_call: TRBV7-2
j_call: TRBJ2-1
cdr3_aa: ASSSSRSSYNEQF

v_call: TRBV27
j_call: TRBJ2-5
cdr3_aa: ASSLFPSLAGVQETQY

v_call: TRBV12-5
j_call: TRBJ1-3
cdr3_aa: VSGLNTIY